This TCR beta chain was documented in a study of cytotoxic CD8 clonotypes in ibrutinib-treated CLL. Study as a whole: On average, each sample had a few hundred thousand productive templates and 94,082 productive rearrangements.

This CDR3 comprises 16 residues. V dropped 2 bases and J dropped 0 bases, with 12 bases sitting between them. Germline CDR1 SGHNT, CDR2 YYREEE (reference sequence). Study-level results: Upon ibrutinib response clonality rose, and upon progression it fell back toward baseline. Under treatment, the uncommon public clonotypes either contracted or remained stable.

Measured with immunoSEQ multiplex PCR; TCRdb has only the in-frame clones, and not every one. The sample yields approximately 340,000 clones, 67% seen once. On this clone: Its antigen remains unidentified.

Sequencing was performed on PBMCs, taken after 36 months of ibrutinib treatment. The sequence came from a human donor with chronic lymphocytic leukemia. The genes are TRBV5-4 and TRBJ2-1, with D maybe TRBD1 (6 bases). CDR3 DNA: TGTGCCAGCAGCTTCCGGACAGTAGCCTCCTACAATGAGCAGTTCTTC. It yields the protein CASSFRTVASYNEQFF.